A single sample is the source of the 29 T cell receptor beta chains below, sequenced in a study of molecular identifiers for immune sequencing clone quantification. One entry per CDR3 protein results from TCRdb running MiXCR on the PCR reads. The data contain under 100,000 distinct CDR3 sequences, around a quarter of them singletons. Sequences were obtained from naive CD8+ T cells from blood, with Jurkat cell RNA spiked in. The subset: FACS-sorted CD8+CD4-CCR7+CD45RA+ naive T cells. Every receptor here comes from a human donor in good health. Some libraries in this study had Jurkat cell RNA spiked in.

This clonotype is a singleton in its sample. A much larger clone sits a single nucleotide away, making a read error possible. The V call is TRBV28, the J call TRBJ2-7, with D maybe TRBD1 (6 bases). Per germline, CDR1 MDHEN and CDR2 SYDVKM. The CDR3 is made up of 11 amino acids. CDR3 sequence reads: CASKGVYEQNF. CDR3 sequence (DNA): TGTGCCAGCAAGGGGGTTTACGAGCAGAACTTC.

Regarding this clonotype: A clone one base away is much larger, so this may be a read error. This sequence joins TRBV6-5 and TRBJ1-2; D perhaps matches TRBD1 (5 bases). Germline loops: CDR1 MNHEY, CDR2 SVGAGI. Trimming stripped 0 bases from V and 4 bases from J, with 18 bases between. The CDR3 covers 17 residues. CDR3 region: CASSYSQYEGDLYGYTF. The CDR3 DNA is TGTGCCAGCAGTTACTCGCAGTATGAAGGGGACCTCTATGGCTACACCTTC.

The table lists this clonotype with many counts. The chain combines TRBV14 with TRBJ2-5; D not resolved. This CDR3 region has 14 residues. Germline V lookup: CDR1 SGHDN, CDR2 FVKESK. V gave up 3 bases and J gave up 0 bases, with 8 bases separating them. The CDR3 sequence is CASSQDLYQETQYF. The CDR3 DNA reads TGTGCCAGCAGCCAGGACCTGTACCAAGAGACCCAGTACTTC.

The rearrangement links TRBV12-2 to TRBJ1-5. TRBV12-2 is noted as a pseudogene. The CDR3 has 12 amino acids. The CDR3 sequence is CANPPVFWPQHF. For the CDR3, the DNA is TGTGCAAACCCGCCGGTTTTTTGGCCCCAGCATTTT.

This clonotype was picked up many times. The chain couples TRBV28 to TRBJ2-7; 8 nucleotides line up with TRBD2. CDR1 is MDHEN, CDR2 SYDVKM, per germline. With V trimmed by 8 bases and J by 3 bases, 6 bases remained unmatched. This CDR3 has 13 residues. CDR3: CASRGAGVYEQYF. The CDR3 nucleotides read TGTGCCAGCCGGGGAGCGGGAGTCTACGAGCAGTACTTC.

Regarding this clonotype: A much larger clone sits a single nucleotide away, making a read error possible. The chain employs TRBV14 and TRBJ2-3, with D hard to call. The germline V gene encodes CDR1 SGHDN and CDR2 FVKESK. The CDR3 length is 13 residues. V was pared by 1 base and J by 14 bases, with 16 bases between. The CDR3 DNA sequence: TGTGCCAGCAGCCAAGGCCGACCCAAGTCTCCGTATTTT. This translates into CASSQGRPKSPYF.

The chain uses TRBV11-2 and TRBJ1-5, with unresolved D. CDR1 SGHAT and CDR2 FQNNGV come from the germline V gene. V lost 1 base and J lost 5, with 6 bases in between. CDR3 size: 13 residues. CDR3 DNA sequence: TGTGCCAGCAGCTTAGGCACGGATCAGCCCCAGCATTTT. Protein: CASSLGTDQPQHF.

In its sample, this clonotype was seen many times. The chain combines TRBV6-2 or TRBV6-3 with TRBJ1-1, with 7 bases that match TRBD1. The V gene's germline CDR1 is MNHEY and CDR2 SVGEGT. The CDR3 has 14 residues. J gave up 1 base and V 5 bases, and 4 bases lay outside the gene matches. The CDR3 loop reads CASSQYRGNTEAFF. CDR3 sequence (DNA): TGTGCCAGCAGTCAATACAGGGGGAACACTGAAGCTTTCTTT.

The gene calls are TRBV2 and TRBJ1-6; D is perhaps TRBD1 (6 bases). V shed 3 bases and J shed 10 bases, with 13 bases lying between them. There are 14 residues in the CDR3. The germline V gene has CDR1 SNHLY and CDR2 FYNNEI. The CDR3 sequence: CASSDDAGVSPLHF. The DNA of the CDR3 is TGTGCCAGCAGTGACGACGCAGGGGTATCACCCCTCCACTTT.

This clonotype showed up many times. The chain couples TRBV27 to TRBJ2-7, with 8 nucleotides matching TRBD1. Germline trimming cut 4 bases from V and 5 bases from J; bases unmatched to any gene: 4. Germline loops: CDR1 MNHEY, CDR2 SMNVEV (reference sequence). This CDR3 has 13 residues. CDR3 DNA sequence: TGTGCCAGCAGTTCCAGGGGGCCTAACGAGCAGTACTTC. This gives the protein CASSSRGPNEQYF.

Points on this clonotype: This may be a read error: a much more frequent sequence differs by one nucleotide. The chain employs TRBV3-1 and TRBJ2-2, with TRBD2 as a possible D gene (6 bases). The germline V gene encodes CDR1 LGHDT and CDR2 YNNKEL (reference sequence). This CDR3 has 14 residues. As DNA, the CDR3 is TGTGCCAGCAGCCAAGTTAAGCGCACCGGGGGGCTGTTTTTT. Protein product: CASSQVKRTGGLFF.

This clonotype came up many times. The chain recombines TRBV7-8 with TRBJ2-7; D not certain. The CDR3 is 12 amino acids. Germline lookup yields CDR1 SGHVS and CDR2 FQNEAQ. V lost 1 base and J 6 bases, leaving 7 bases between the germline ends. CDR3 sequence: CASSLDNPEQYF. The CDR3 nucleotides are TGTGCCAGCAGCTTAGATAACCCCGAGCAGTACTTC.

This clonotype was counted many times. The chain combines TRBV29-1 with TRBJ2-5, with 11 bases identical to TRBD1. Trimming at V came to 1 base and at J to 6 bases, leaving 10 bases not matched to a gene. The CDR3 is made up of 16 amino acids. Per the germline V gene, CDR1 is SQVTM and CDR2 is ANQGSEA. The CDR3 DNA is TGCAGCGTTGAAGTGCGCGTGGGACAGGGGGTGCAGACCCAGTACTTC. Its protein product is CSVEVRVGQGVQTQYF.

This clonotype was recorded a few times. The chain links TRBV7-6 to TRBJ2-1; D is undetermined. The germline CDR1 and CDR2 sequences are SGHVS and FNYEAQ. Trimming stripped 6 bases from V and 6 bases from J, with 9 bases between. This CDR3 has 12 residues. The CDR3 loop reads CASSSESNEQFF. DNA for the CDR3: TGTGCCAGCAGTTCCGAATCCAATGAGCAGTTCTTC.

Concerning this clonotype itself: A much bigger clone sits one base away, suggesting this may be a read error. V gene TRBV6-5 combines with J gene TRBJ2-7, with D maybe TRBD1 (6 bases). CDR3 length: 15 residues. V lost 8 bases and J 2 bases, leaving 19 bases between the germline ends. The germline gives CDR1 MNHEY, CDR2 SVGAGI. The CDR3 DNA follows: TGTGCCAGCGGTCCGGGACAAGCAGTGACCTACGAGCAGTACTTC. Translating gives CASGPGQAVTYEQYF.

The chain combines TRBV5-4 with TRBJ2-7; D is perhaps TRBD1 or TRBD2 (5 bases each). This CDR3 is 14 amino acids long. Germline V gene lookup returns CDR1 SGHNT and CDR2 YYREEE (reference sequence). Trimming stripped 4 bases from V and 5 bases from J, with 16 bases between. CDR3 nucleotides: TGTGCCAGCAGCAGCCCGGGACGGGCCCACGAGCAGTACTTC. Its protein is CASSSPGRAHEQYF. Supplemented by reference TRBV5-4 and TRBJ2-7, the full variable domain reads ETGVTQSPTHLIKTRGQQVTLRCSSQSGHNTVSWYQQALGQGPQFIFQYYREEENGRGNFPPRFSGLQFPNYSSELNVNALELDDSALYLCASSSPGRAHEQYFGPGTRLTVT.

With regard to this clonotype: A single base separates this from a much larger clone, so it may be a read error. V is TRBV4-3 and J is TRBJ2-5, with TRBD2 matching over 10 bases. The length of the CDR3 is 17 residues. Germline CDR1 reads LGHNA; CDR2 reads YSLEER. J was trimmed by 6 bases and V by 1 base; bases with no gene match: 11. CDR3 DNA: TGCGCCAGCAGCCAAGCTTCCGGAGCGGGAGGGCCGAAGACCCAGTACTTC. Translated, it gives CASSQASGAGGPKTQYF.

The chain combines TRBV4-1 with TRBJ1-5; 9 bases are shared with TRBD1. Germline V CDR1 and CDR2: MGHRA, YSYEKL. This CDR3 is 15 amino acids long. The V and J ends lost 4 bases and 2 bases, in that order; junction bases with no gene match: 3. In DNA, the CDR3 is TGCGCCAGCAGCCGGGACAGGGACCGCAATCAGCCCCAGCATTTT. This gives the protein CASSRDRDRNQPQHF.

This sequence joins TRBV6-2 or TRBV6-3 and TRBJ2-1; 8 nucleotides align to TRBD2. The CDR3 loop spans 15 amino acids. Per germline, CDR1 MNHEY and CDR2 SVGEGT. V lost 4 bases and J lost 7; bases outside the gene matches: 9. The CDR3 DNA follows: TGTGCCAGCAGTTCTTTCCGGGGGGGCCGGAATGAGCAGTTCTTC. It is translated as CASSSFRGGRNEQFF.

The table lists this clonotype with many counts. The V gene is TRBV4-3, the J gene TRBJ2-3, with D possibly being TRBD2 (6 bases). The germline CDR1 and CDR2 sequences are LGHNA and YSLEER. CDR3 length equals 15 residues. The V and J ends lost 4 bases and 6 bases respectively, with 17 bases between them. The CDR3 nucleotides are TGCGCCAGCAGCCGGGAGGACGGGAGCAGGGATACGCAGTATTTT. This encodes CASSREDGSRDTQYF.

In the case of this clonotype: A single base separates this from a much larger clone, so it may be a read error. No conserved phenylalanine or tryptophan is present at the end of the CDR3, so a read error is the likely explanation. The rearrangement joins TRBV18 to TRBJ1-1; a weak D match, TRBD1 (5 bases). V was pared by 8 bases and J by 1 base, with 17 bases between. This CDR3 comprises 15 residues. Germline CDR1 and CDR2: KGHSH and LQKENI. The CDR3 sequence: CASPGLAGENTEAFL. The CDR3 region has the DNA TGTGCCAGCCCGGGGCTCGCTGGGGAGAACACTGAAGCTTTCCTT.

As for this clonotype: This may be a read error, as it is one base from a much larger clone. V usage is TRBV18 and J usage is TRBJ2-7, with unresolved D. This CDR3 is built from 13 residues. Trimming cost V 3 bases and J 3 bases, with 9 bases left between them. Germline V gene lookup returns CDR1 KGHSH and CDR2 LQKENI. In nucleotides, the CDR3 is TGTGCCAGCTCACCGCGAGAGGACTACGAGCAGTACTTC. It is translated as CASSPREDYEQYF. The full variable domain, its missing parts supplied by reference TRBV18 and TRBJ2-7, is NAGVMQNPRHLVRRRGQEARLRCSPMKGHSHVYWYRQLPEEGLKFMVYLQKENIIDESGMPKERFSAEFPKEGPSILRIQQVVRGDSAAYFCASSPREDYEQYFGPGTRLTVT.

Remarks on this clonotype: Sequence at one end of the junction differs from germline and may be a read error. The V call is TRBV25-1, the J call TRBJ1-4; D is ambiguous. The germline gives CDR1 MGHDK, CDR2 SYGVNS. This CDR3 contains 11 residues. The CDR3 loop is CASSEGEKPFF. The CDR3 bases are TGTGCCAGCAGTGAAGGAGAAAAACCGTTTTTT. Filled out from reference TRBV25-1 and TRBJ1-4, the complete variable domain reads EADIYQTPRYLVIGTGKKITLECSQTMGHDKMYWYQQDPGMELHLIHYSYGVNSTEKGDLSSESTVSRIRTEHFPLTLESARPSHTSQYLCASSEGEKPFFGSGTQLSVL.

This clonotype showed up just a few times. This chain joins TRBV11-2 and TRBJ2-5; 7 bases are a match to TRBD1. With V trimmed by 5 bases and J by 4 bases, 7 bases remained unmatched. The CDR3 has 14 amino acids. Per the germline V gene, CDR1 is SGHAT and CDR2 is FQNNGV. The CDR3 loop reads CASSMRGLGETQYF. In DNA, the CDR3 is TGTGCCAGCAGCATGAGGGGGCTGGGAGAGACCCAGTACTTC.

V is TRBV13 and J is TRBJ1-2; perhaps TRBD1 as D (5 bases). With 1 base removed from V and 0 bases from J, the gap between germline ends came to 21 bases. Per germline, CDR1 PRHDT and CDR2 FYEKMQ (reference sequence). The CDR3 is 19 residues long. CDR3 coding DNA: TGTGCCAGCAGCTTAGAGGGCCCAGGGATATCCCAGGCTAACTATGGCTACACCTTC. The encoded protein is CASSLEGPGISQANYGYTF.

This clonotype was counted a few times. The chain is built from TRBV6-6 and TRBJ2-3; D remains ambiguous. V dropped 1 base and J dropped 4 bases, with 6 bases sitting between them. Germline V gene data show CDR1 as MNHNY and CDR2 as SVGAGI (reference sequence). The CDR3 loop spans 13 amino acids. The CDR3 loop is CASSYFRADTQYF. Written as DNA, the CDR3 is TGTGCCAGCAGTTACTTCCGGGCAGATACGCAGTATTTT.

This clonotype was recorded once. This may arise from a read error, as a much more abundant clone is one base away. Because the CDR3 is missing its conserved closing phenylalanine or tryptophan, this is likely a read error. J is TRBJ2-3 and V is TRBV7-9, with D hard to call. The V and J ends lost 6 bases and 6 bases respectively, with 10 bases between them. This CDR3 is 12 amino acids long. Germline V gene lookup returns CDR1 SEHNR and CDR2 FQNEAQ (reference sequence). CDR3 sequence (DNA): TGTGCCAGCAGTCTTCTGGTTGATACGCAGTATTTA. This sequence encodes CASSLLVDTQYL.

For this clonotype: Just one base apart from a much larger clone, this may be a read error. The chain has TRBV7-3 and TRBJ2-3; D perhaps matches TRBD2 (5 bases). The CDR3 consists of 13 residues. Germline V gene data show CDR1 as SGHTA and CDR2 as FQGTGA. The DNA of the CDR3 is TGTACCAGCAGCCAACTAGTGGCAGATACGCAGTATTTT. Encoded protein: CTSSQLVADTQYF.

This clonotype was counted at least ten times. The V and J genes are TRBV20-1 and TRBJ2-7, with TRBD2 as a possible D gene (5 bases). V lost 5 bases and J lost 5, with 13 bases in between. From germline, CDR1 is DFQATT and CDR2 SNEGSKA (reference sequence). This CDR3 contains 12 residues. In nucleotides, the CDR3 is TGCAGTGCTGCCGGGGAAAGCCACGAGCAGTACTTC. Protein sequence: CSAAGESHEQYF.